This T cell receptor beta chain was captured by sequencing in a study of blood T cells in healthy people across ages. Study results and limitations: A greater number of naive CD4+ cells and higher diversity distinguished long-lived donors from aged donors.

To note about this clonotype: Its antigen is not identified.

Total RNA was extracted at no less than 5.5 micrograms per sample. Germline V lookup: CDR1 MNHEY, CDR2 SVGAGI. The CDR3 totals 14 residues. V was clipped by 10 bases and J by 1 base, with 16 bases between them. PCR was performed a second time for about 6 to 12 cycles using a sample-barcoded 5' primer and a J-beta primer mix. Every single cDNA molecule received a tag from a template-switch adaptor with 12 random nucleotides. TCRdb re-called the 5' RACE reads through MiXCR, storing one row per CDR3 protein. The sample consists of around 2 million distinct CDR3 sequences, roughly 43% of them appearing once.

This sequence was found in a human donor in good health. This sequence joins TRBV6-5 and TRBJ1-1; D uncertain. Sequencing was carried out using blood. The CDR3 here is CATSSYQTNTEAFF. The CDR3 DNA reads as TGTGCCACCTCCTCTTATCAGACGAACACTGAAGCTTTCTTT.